This paragraph reports one T cell receptor beta chain. Its binding antigen is unknown. Base qualities are not at hand, and no much larger clone is one base apart. These data are taken from a study of blood T cells in healthy people across ages (dated by TCRdb to between 2014 and 2016). A note on the overall study: In model experiments, template switching captured about one uniquely barcoded TCR beta cDNA molecule for every two T cells. Using deep sequencing normalized with unique cDNA molecular identifiers, the study measured how TCR beta repertoire diversity changes with age. The donors were split into four age groups: young (average 16 years), middle-aged (39), aged (about 62) and long-lived (approximately 80). To avoid experimental bias, donors of different ages were distributed randomly across sequencing lanes. Using the same blood draw, the study looked at two additional independent replicas of 1 million unique cDNA reads for two donors, one aged 18 to 29 and the other aged 80 or older. The paper as a whole reports these results and caveats: The CMV infection status of donors was not known, potentially confounding age-related changes in expanded clonotypes. The percentage of naive T cells measured by flow cytometry correlated strongly with observed TCR beta diversity. As age increased, observed TCR beta diversity per million T cells dropped in a roughly linear way, and a significant reduction was already evident by age 40. Conclusive comparison of naive and antigen-experienced compartments was prevented by the profiling of bulk unsorted PBMCs. Estimates of total diversity based on one million sequenced T cells were regarded as lower bounds and as underestimates. Compared with the aged group, the long-lived group had more naive CD4+ T cells, fewer expanded clones and increased TCR diversity, suggesting age selection.

V is reduced by 5 bases and J by 10 bases, leaving a spacing of 14 bases between them. As encoded in the germline V gene (reference sequence), CDR1 is SEHNR while CDR2 is FQNEAQ. The CDR3 runs 13 amino acids, cysteine and phenylalanine included. The entry retains the CDR3 DNA only, 39 bases that are in frame from base 1. The library was prepared using 5' RACE. A second PCR of about 6 to 11 cycles was performed with a sample-barcoded 5' primer and a J-beta primer mix. A unique molecular identifier was introduced onto each TCR beta cDNA molecule by a template-switch 5' adaptor carrying 12 random nucleotides. At least 2.5 million CDR3-containing paired-end reads were obtained from each sample. First-strand cDNA synthesis was performed from all RNA using the Mint cDNA synthesis kit, with priming by a TRBC-specific oligonucleotide. Following uracil-DNA glycosylase treatment, a first 18-cycle PCR with universal primers M1SS and BC2_uni_R was performed on all cDNA. The original methods were these. For normalization, 1 million high-quality reads were randomly selected from each sample, with every read carrying a distinct molecular identifier. Instead of being binned into consensus sequences, reads with shared molecular identifiers were discarded. MiTCR, with a Q25 quality threshold and the strictest error-elimination algorithm, was used for CDR3 identification, clonotype clustering and error correction. A nonparametric unseen species model with Euler transformation was used to estimate a lower bound on total TCR beta diversity. TCRdb took the public reads, trimmed them with fastp at Q25, ran MiXCR for clone calling and kept in-frame beta chains. Entries that share a CDR3 protein sequence are merged under the most common genes and DNA. TCRdb's processing, not the authors' own work, is the source of the V and J calls. This sample lists around 1,800,000 distinct CDR3 sequences; around 40% were detected once. Roughly 24% of the sample belongs to the ten largest clones.

Systemically healthy Caucasian individuals from Russia, 35 to 50 in total and aged roughly 6 to 95 years, were included as donors. About 10 milliliters of peripheral blood were collected from each donor into EDTA-treated Vacutainer tubes. Ficoll-Paque density-gradient centrifugation was used to isolate PBMCs, with at least 6.5 million per sample. Trizol reagent was used to extract total RNA from PBMCs, with at least 5.5 micrograms per sample. The percentages of naive CD45RAhigh/CD27high T cells were determined by flow cytometry on a PBMC aliquot from every donor. This clonotype was sampled from a human donor in good health. The chain links TRBV7-9 with TRBJ1-4; the D gene cannot be named for sure. Sequencing was performed on blood. The sequenced DNA is TGTGCCAGCAGCCCCTACGAACGGGGAAAACTGTTTTTT. Its translation reads: CASSPYERGKLFF.